The entry below describes one T cell receptor (beta chain). It lacks a known antigen. Base qualities are missing; no much larger clone stands one base away. The library came from the immunoSEQ multiplex PCR assay. For the multiplex PCR, a mixture combining 60 forward primers for TCR Vbeta segments and 13 reverse primers for TCR Jbeta segments was used. A multiplex PCR assay on genomic DNA amplified the CDR3 region of rearranged TCR beta genes. Amplified TCR beta libraries were sequenced as 87-base-pair reads on the Illumina HiSeq System. Per the source publication's procedure: Across the 500 to 700 repertoires, a later analysis counted 75 million to 90 million unique TCR beta chains, about 10 million of which were shared by at least two donors. Raw reads were error-corrected and collapsed into unique sequences by a nearest-neighbor algorithm in which closely related sequences were merged to remove PCR and sequencing errors. V, D and J gene segments were assigned by aligning CDR3 sequences to IMGT reference sequences. For a sequence to be retained, a match of at least six nucleotides to both a V gene segment and a J gene segment was required. Rearrangements were classified as productive when the CDR3 lacked stop codons and remained in frame with V and J, and all other rearrangements were classified as non-productive. Following IMGT convention, CDR3 was defined as the stretch from the second conserved V-encoded cysteine up to the conserved J-encoded phenylalanine. The earlier analysis of about 500 of the donors excluded sequences that lacked an unambiguous match to a single V gene segment. In an earlier analysis of some 590 of the donors, a V segment was called functional when productive rearrangements were above 56.7%, and segregating when the standard deviation between donors exceeded 5%. A statistical classification framework was built for diagnosing cytomegalovirus status from the catalog of TCR beta chain sequences. A later analysis assigned V and J genes by comparing TCR nucleotide sequences with IMGT/GENE-DB human TR gene sequences. Using the TCRdist pipeline, a later analysis assigned CDR3 sequences along with most-parsimonious VDJ recombination scenarios. In a later analysis, every TCR beta chain was defined by the combination of its CDR3 amino acid sequence and its V-gene family, and reads without a unique V-gene family were dropped. A later analysis removed several hundred highly shared, low-generation-probability nucleotide sequences to deal with suspected cross-contamination and a sequencing artifact. For each public chain, a later analysis derived a clonal expansion index from normalized ranks of inferred template counts within each repertoire. A later analysis computed generation probabilities with a VDJ recombination model fitted to out-of-frame rearrangements, and checked the results against IGoR. A later analysis scored TCR-TCR, TCR-HLA and TCR-CMV co-occurrence with hypergeometric tests, applying a repertoire-size bias correction to TCR pairs. False discovery rates were estimated in a later analysis by permuting HLA or CMV assignments 20 times. In a later analysis, co-occurring TCRs were grouped using DBSCAN, and TCRdist sequence similarity was added for clustering within HLA-allele-positive subsets. Repertoires with fewer than 30,000 or more than 120,000 public chains, plus five repertoires with anomalous nucleotide sharing, were excluded from co-occurrence clustering. Not all clones reach the TCRdb copy of this immuneACCESS table, which keeps in-frame sequences only. Checked studies attribute under half of the gap to unresolved V genes and leave the rest unexplained. The V and J calls and clone size are taken from that table; D and trimming were inferred from the DNA. Counted in this sample were more than 90,000 clones; 65% to 90% of them appeared once. Approximately 4% of the sample is in the top ten clones.

Including the terminal cysteine and phenylalanine, the CDR3 comprises 12 residues. Solely the CDR3 DNA is kept, with 36 bases framed from the first base. From a lookup of the germline V gene (reference sequence), CDR1 and CDR2 are MNHNY and SVGAGI. The V end loses 7 bases and the J end loses 6 bases, and a stretch of 13 bases separates them. The cohort comprised some 730 healthy bone marrow donors. At the time of sampling, all cohort members were nominally healthy, though unrecorded immune exposures were likely present. The donor tested CMV seropositive and was one of the 289 seropositive cohort members. A peripheral blood sample was collected from each donor, and TCR beta sequencing was performed on peripheral blood mononuclear cells. Genomic DNA was extracted from the blood cell samples with the Qiagen DNeasy Blood Extraction Kit. This sample was taken from a study of cytomegalovirus exposure and HLA in healthy donors (dated by TCRdb to 2015 to 2018). Notes on the research overall: According to an earlier analysis of around 600 of the donors, about 179 million T cells yielded 95 million to 140 million unique TCR beta sequences and about 300 Gb of sequence data. An early release covering 550 to 700 HLA-typed donors comprised about 320 gigabases of sequencing data and 85 million or so unique TCR sequences. Among the roughly 390 genotyped donors, around 79% belonged to the genetic ancestry cluster associated with self-reported Caucasian donors. The study aimed to test whether cataloging public T cell receptors could reveal signatures of past pathogen exposure. The study profiled the T cell repertoires of 500 to 800 subjects by immunosequencing and related them to cytomegalovirus serostatus. Along with the approximately 650-subject first cohort, a separate validation cohort of more than 90 different subjects was used. High-throughput TCR immunosequencing, statistical association of individual TCRs with disease status, and machine learning were combined to predict cytomegalovirus infection status. A later analysis re-analyzed previously published TCR beta repertoires from 500 to 700 donors and added high-resolution HLA genotyping to study TCR occurrence patterns. In the later analysis, no new phenotypic data were used to find candidate immune exposures; instead, reliance was placed on TCR beta sequences and their occurrence across donors. To decide whether each TCR beta V gene segment behaved as functional or pseudogenic, an earlier analysis of nearly 600 of the donors relied on high-throughput TCR beta sequencing. Donor age, sex, ethnicity and CMV serostatus were compiled alongside the repertoire data. A later genetic analysis took genome-wide SNP genotypes for 398 of the 666 donors and used that subset as a discovery cohort. All discovery cohort repertoires had been generated using a single sequencing platform. Both class I and class II loci were covered by HLA typing, at four-digit resolution. Typing coverage differed by locus: A, B, C, DRB1 and DQB1 were typed in about 620-630 donors, DQA1 in about 550, DPA1 in some 610, and DPB1 in around 490. Because of strong linkage in the cohort, five DR-DQ haplotypes were treated as single units for association and clustering. Across some 400 genotyped donors of the cohort, an average of about 240,000 unique TCR beta nucleotide sequences per donor were sequenced, and around 20% of those sequences were non-productive. On the study overall, not on this receptor specifically: Compared with equally common non-associated chains, HLA-associated TCR beta chains in a later analysis were more clonally expanded and had lower generation probabilities. An earlier analysis of approximately 500 of the donors showed that most TCR beta V segments appeared in productive rearrangements either about 87% or about 30% of the time, which broadly matched IMGT annotations. HLA typing was unavailable for some donors at each locus, so association tests used only the typed subset. The 87-base-pair reads could not distinguish some IMGT-functional V segments, including TRBV6-2 and TRBV6-3, so those segments were excluded. According to a later analysis, TCR association rates differed among HLA loci, with DRB1 alleles showing the most associated TCRs and HLA-C alleles showing the fewest. It was suggested by the authors that the approach could potentially be generalized to other disease states and immunological phenotypes. A group of highly shared sequence variants was considered likely to be a technical artifact of the sequencing pipeline. Sequencing depth was assumed to be roughly uniform across donors in the presence/absence analyses, though that assumption may not hold. The classifier was reported to diagnose cytomegalovirus status with high specificity and sensitivity in both the original and validation cohorts. This cohort had only TCR beta chains sequenced, and the lack of alpha or paired-chain data limited which features could be detected. A further reported finding was that TCR beta sequences accurately predicted the HLA-A and HLA-B alleles for most subjects in the first cohort. A later genetic analysis reported fewer N-insertions in productive TCRs among donors in an Asian-associated ancestry cluster than the approximately 700-donor mean. In a later analysis, most CMV-associated TCR beta chains were found to appear HLA-restricted, with HLA associations seemingly driven largely by CMV exposure. The study listed 164 TCR beta chains as associated with cytomegalovirus. V-gene and J-gene trimming of TCR beta chains was associated with a missense DCLRE1C variant in a later genetic analysis, and the association was replicated in an independent cohort. In vitro tests confirmed that three of the cytomegalovirus-associated TCR beta chains recognize cytomegalovirus antigens. Immune exposure information for the cohort was limited to CMV serostatus. Most TCR sequences were seen in very few donors, while some public TCRs were found in many individuals. Correlated functional status among segregating V segments might be attributable to linkage disequilibrium, but an unknown experimental factor could not be ruled out. When HLA alleles, especially DR and DQ, strongly co-occurred, attributing TCR associations to individual alleles was difficult. In a later analysis, 16,951 TCR beta sequences were associated with specific HLA alleles at a false discovery rate of 0.05. Approximately 16 rarely observed V segments, including chromosome 9 orphons, were excluded from the earlier analysis of approximately 500 of the donors because counts were too low. Several of the top co-occurrence clusters appeared to be linked to parvovirus B19, influenza, CMV and Epstein-Barr virus, according to a later analysis.

The chain is encoded by TRBV6-6 joined to TRBJ2-7; TRBD2 is a possible D gene, resting on 5 matching bases. This sequence originates from a woman between 65 and 79 years old in good health and CMV-seropositive. Sample: PBMCs. The CDR3 protein: CASTGSSGEQYF. The bases read TGTGCCAGCACGGGGAGTTCAGGCGAGCAGTACTTC.